This entry lists 14 T cell receptor beta chains sequenced from one sample in a study of blood T cell repertoires in COVID-19. Profiled with immunoSEQ multiplex PCR; TCRdb holds only in-frame clones, not every one. The sample has 89,000 or so clones, approximately 85% seen once. The material sequenced was peripheral blood. The receptors here all came from a human donor in a cohort sampled during active COVID-19.

The chain recombines TRBV7-2 with TRBJ1-1; 7 positions match TRBD1. This CDR3 is built from 14 residues. Germline CDR1 and CDR2: SGHTA and FQGNSA. V shed 5 bases, J shed 5 bases, and the junction held 8 bases outside the gene matches. The CDR3 DNA follows: TGTGCCAGCAGCCAGGCAGGGGGGAGGACTGAAGCTTTCTTT. This sequence encodes CASSQAGGRTEAFF.

The rearrangement uses TRBV6-4 and TRBJ2-1; perhaps TRBD2 as D (6 bases). This CDR3 is built from 15 residues. Germline V CDR1 and CDR2: MRHNA, SNTAGT. Trimming cost V 4 bases and J 1 base, with 11 bases left between them. The CDR3 region is CASSVSGRSYNEQFF. CDR3 nucleotides: TGTGCCAGCAGTGTAAGTGGGAGGTCCTACAATGAGCAGTTCTTC.

V and J are TRBV25-1 and TRBJ2-5, with D unclear. This CDR3 is 14 amino acids long. Germline lookup yields CDR1 MGHDK and CDR2 SYGVNS. Trimming cost V 4 bases and J 2 bases, with 11 bases left between them. The CDR3 protein is CASSVWREQETQYF. CDR3 nucleotides: TGTGCCAGCAGTGTATGGAGAGAGCAAGAGACCCAGTACTTC.

The chain is built from TRBV6-5 and TRBJ1-5; D is undetermined. The CDR3 contains 15 residues. The germline V gene has CDR1 MNHEY and CDR2 SVGAGI. The V end was cut by 2 bases, the J end by 0 bases, with 8 bases between. Written as DNA, the CDR3 is TGTGCCAGCAGTTACCGGCAGGATAGCAATCAGCCCCAGCATTTT. It encodes CASSYRQDSNQPQHF.

The CDR3 spells CASTILNEQFF. The CDR3 DNA sequence: TGTGCCAGCACCATACTCAATGAGCAGTTCTTC. The chain employs TRBV12-3 or TRBV12-4 and TRBJ2-1; unclear D gene. V dropped 7 bases and J dropped 6 bases, with 7 bases sitting between them. The CDR3 contains 11 residues.

CDR3 region: CASSLVARGSNQPQHF. CDR3 coding DNA: TGTGCCAGCAGTTTAGTGGCCCGGGGTAGCAATCAGCCCCAGCATTTT. The J gene is TRBJ1-5, the V gene TRBV27, with D uncertain. The V end was cut by 2 bases, the J end by 0 bases, with 11 bases between. The CDR3 is 16 amino acids. In germline, CDR1 is MNHEY, CDR2 SMNVEV (reference sequence).

The genes are TRBV6-2 or TRBV6-3 and TRBJ2-7, with D uncertain. Germline CDR1 reads MNHEY; CDR2 reads SVGEGT. With 5 bases removed from V and 6 bases from J, the gap between germline ends came to 14 bases. This CDR3 region has 13 residues. This CDR3 reads CASSVAAVSEQYF. CDR3 nucleotide sequence: TGTGCCAGCAGTGTGGCCGCCGTCTCCGAGCAGTACTTC.

The chain uses TRBV29-1 and TRBJ2-7; 9 bases are a match to TRBD1. V dropped 3 bases and J dropped 2; count of bases not matched to a gene: 8. This CDR3 has 15 amino acids. Germline V gene lookup returns CDR1 SQVTM and CDR2 ANQGSEA. CDR3 sequence reads: CSVDQTGTGPYEQYF. CDR3 nucleotides: TGCAGCGTTGACCAAACCGGGACAGGGCCCTACGAGCAGTACTTC.

The chain has TRBV5-5 and TRBJ2-1; 7 nucleotides match TRBD1. Looked up from germline, CDR1 is SGHKS and CDR2 is YYEKEE (reference sequence). The V gene end was trimmed by 4 bases and the J gene end by 5 bases; junction bases not matched to a gene: 6. The CDR3 consists of 14 residues. For the CDR3, the DNA is TGTGCCAGCAGCCACGGGACAGTTAACAATGAGCAGTTCTTC. This encodes CASSHGTVNNEQFF.

V usage is TRBV13 and J usage is TRBJ2-6; 10 positions agree with TRBD1. The CDR3 is 19 amino acids. Germline values: CDR1 PRHDT, CDR2 FYEKMQ (reference sequence). Losses at the gene ends were 5 bases for V and 3 bases for J; bases not matched to a gene: 13. CDR3 in amino acids: CASSPYRTGGRGGANVLTF. CDR3 DNA: TGTGCCAGCAGCCCCTACCGGACAGGGGGGAGAGGTGGGGCCAACGTCCTGACTTTC.

The chain carries TRBV5-1 and TRBJ2-1, with 15 bases lining up with TRBD2. CDR1 and CDR2 from the germline V gene are SGHRS and YFSETQ. Trimming at V came to 2 bases and at J to 4 bases, leaving 4 bases not matched to a gene. The CDR3 consists of 17 residues. CDR3 protein: CASSLGLAGGGYNEQFF. The CDR3 DNA reads TGCGCCAGCAGCTTAGGACTAGCGGGAGGGGGTTACAATGAGCAGTTCTTC.

This chain joins TRBV7-9 and TRBJ2-7, with TRBD1 identical over 7 bases. Germline assignment: CDR1 SEHNR and CDR2 FQNEAQ (reference sequence). This CDR3 has 14 residues. J gave up 2 bases and V 5 bases, and 6 bases lay outside the gene matches. The CDR3 nucleotides read TGTGCCAGCAGCACCCGGGACAGCCCCTACGAGCAGTACTTC. It yields the protein CASSTRDSPYEQYF.

V is TRBV4-2 and J is TRBJ2-3; 10 nucleotides agree with TRBD2. The CDR3 contains 16 residues. The germline gives CDR1 LGHNA, CDR2 YNFKEQ. Trimming removed 3 bases from V and 6 bases from J; junction bases left unmatched: 9. CDR3 sequence: CASSQVGSGGADTQYF. The CDR3 DNA reads as TGTGCCAGCAGCCAGGTGGGCAGCGGGGGGGCGGATACGCAGTATTTT.

This rearrangement joins TRBV19 to TRBJ1-1; D is possibly TRBD1 (5 bases). V lost 3 bases and J 5 bases, leaving 13 bases between the germline ends. This CDR3 has 14 residues. The germline V gene has CDR1 LNHDA and CDR2 SQIVND (reference sequence). The CDR3 coding sequence is TGTGCCAGTAGTATTGGAGGGACGGCGACTGAAGCTTTCTTT. Translating gives CASSIGGTATEAFF.